Listed below are T cell receptor beta chains from one sample, sequenced in a study of long-term antiretroviral therapy in people with HIV. Assay used: immunoSEQ multiplex PCR; TCRdb lists only in-frame clones, some missing. The sample comprises about 28,000 clones, over 75% of which are singletons, and roughly 0.94% rests with the top ten. The sequences come from unsorted PBMCs, collected 2 years after starting antiretroviral therapy. The receptors originated from a man aged 45-65 years with HIV. The conserved cysteine and the conserved F or W are not part of the CDR3 here.

J gene: TRBJ1-1
V gene: TRBV18
CDR3 protein: ASSPDRAEAF

J gene: TRBJ2-7
V gene: TRBV7-8
CDR3 protein: ASSLTPGVYEQY

J gene: TRBJ2-7
V gene: TRBV27
CDR3 protein: ASSTSTVWY

J gene: TRBJ2-7
V gene: TRBV19
CDR3 protein: ASSIVQGRSYEQY

J gene: TRBJ2-3
V gene: TRBV28
CDR3 protein: ATGGAKRASDTQY

J gene: TRBJ1-1
V gene: TRBV7-8
CDR3 protein: ASSPGTWEAF

J gene: TRBJ1-2
V gene: TRBV6-5
CDR3 protein: ASQRGGGYT

J gene: TRBJ2-7
V gene: TRBV4-1
CDR3 protein: ASSQDSGYYEQY

J gene: TRBJ1-3
V gene: TRBV10-3
CDR3 protein: AISPDRPNSGNTIY

J gene: TRBJ1-3
V gene: TRBV30
CDR3 protein: AWSVGSSGNTIY

J gene: TRBJ2-5
V gene: TRBV27
CDR3 protein: ASSFLAGEETQY

J gene: TRBJ1-3
V gene: TRBV6-5
CDR3 protein: ASSFGISGNTIY